This T cell receptor beta chain stems from a study of T cell responses to AZD1222 COVID-19 vaccine. Findings and limits, study-wide: Females made up more of the donors, who were largely white British, and clonal diversity may have come out too low. Just six AZD1222 recipients tested seropositive at baseline. Across the whole spike, CD4 TCRs peaked at regions 160-218 and 743-854.

Method: immunoSEQ multiplex PCR; TCRdb's copy keeps in-frame clones and lacks some. The sample carries fewer than 120,000 clones, around 90% recorded once. Second-dose intervals near 4 or 12 weeks were combined. On this clone: Its antigen remains unidentified.

Source: peripheral blood, taken 28 days after the second AZD1222 dose. The source of this sequence is an adult who received the AZD1222 COVID-19 vaccine.

The chain's CDR3 is CASSEGNQPQHF. The CDR3 DNA reads TGTGCCAGCAGTGAGGGGAATCAGCCCCAGCATTTT. The V call is TRBV25-1, the J call TRBJ1-5; no clear D gene. CDR1 MGHDK and CDR2 SYGVNS come from the germline V gene. V shed 3 bases and J shed 4 bases, with 4 bases lying between them. The CDR3 extends over 12 amino acids. Filled out from reference TRBV25-1 and TRBJ1-5, the complete variable domain reads EADIYQTPRYLVIGTGKKITLECSQTMGHDKMYWYQQDPGMELHLIHYSYGVNSTEKGDLSSESTVSRIRTEHFPLTLESARPSHTSQYLCASSEGNQPQHFGDGTRLSIL.